This T cell receptor (beta chain) originates from a study of shared clonotypes between healthy human individuals. Turning to the study itself: The composition of the donors was two women and a few men aged 18 to 49. Study-wide findings and caveats: Sample collection involved blood only; tissue repertoires are likely different. Non-shared clonotypes were found to have lower generation probabilities than the clonotypes that were shared by all four of the sorted-subset donors. Clonotype sharing across a handful of donors was observed for about 4.8% of naive CD4 clonotypes.

Germline V gene sequence: CDR1 MDHEN, CDR2 SYDVKM. This CDR3 has 14 amino acids. Between the trimmed V and J ends, which lost 8 bases and 4 bases, there was a span of 16 bases. Sequenced by immunoSEQ multiplex PCR; TCRdb stores in-frame clones only, minus some. The sample has about 2,200,000 clones, approximately 94% seen once. With respect to this clone: Antigen: not known.

CD8 cells regarded as naive lacked CD45RO, were positively chosen for CCR7, and omitted terminally differentiated effector memory CD45RA+ cells. The V gene is TRBV28, the J gene TRBJ2-3, with unresolved D. Sequences were obtained from naive CD8+ T cells from PBMCs. This clonotype was sampled from a man aged 18-30 years in good health. Some clones in this sample may be carry-over from other donors' samples. DNA for the CDR3: TGTGCCAGCGCCCGTGGCAGCCCAGCAGATACGCAGTATTTT. The encoded protein is CASARGSPADTQYF.